Sequencing of this TCR beta chain was carried out in a study of blood T cell repertoires in COVID-19. CDR1 and CDR2 (germline): LGHDT, YNNKEL (reference sequence). CDR3 length equals 14 residues. Trimming shortened V by 1 base and J by 4 bases, and 11 bases separated the two germline ends. Some clones are missing from TCRdb's copy, which holds only in-frame ones; the method was immunoSEQ multiplex PCR. The sample holds a few hundred thousand clones, approximately 89% seen once. What was sequenced was peripheral blood. The clonotype comes from a woman between 40 and 55 years old who had recovered from COVID-19. The J gene is TRBJ2-7, the V gene TRBV3-1 (or the pseudogene TRBV3-2); TRBD2 is a possible D gene (5 bases). CDR3 region: CASSQVASSYEQYF. CDR3 DNA: TGTGCCAGCAGCCAAGTCGCTAGCTCGTACGAGCAGTACTTC.